The next 32 T cell receptor beta chains were all read from a single sample in a study of blood T cells in healthy people across ages. PCR was performed a second time for 7 to 11 cycles using a sample-barcoded 5' primer and a J-beta primer mix. TCRdb reanalysed the 5' RACE reads using MiXCR and keeps one entry per CDR3 protein. The data show roughly 800,000 distinct CDR3 sequences, roughly 25% seen once. These sequences were also reported in another study, on T cells of mothers and their children.

The sample consisted of blood. Receptors were obtained from a boy aged 5-17 years in good health.

The rearrangement uses TRBV28 and TRBJ2-3; 11 nucleotides line up with TRBD1. J lost 6 bases, V lost 5 bases, and 7 bases had no gene match. The CDR3 runs to 15 residues. Germline assignment: CDR1 MDHEN and CDR2 SYDVKM. The CDR3 loop is CASSHGTGGGDTQYF. CDR3 sequence (DNA): TGTGCCAGCAGTCACGGGACAGGGGGAGGTGATACGCAGTATTTT.

J is TRBJ1-2 and V is TRBV7-9, with TRBD1 matching 10 bases. Per germline, CDR1 SEHNR and CDR2 FQNEAQ (reference sequence). Losses at the gene ends were 5 bases for V and 0 bases for J; bases not matched to a gene: 12. CDR3 length: 18 amino acids. The CDR3 nucleotides read TGTGCCAGCAGCCAAGTCCCGGGACAGGGGTCTGCTAACTATGGCTACACCTTC. Amino acids: CASSQVPGQGSANYGYTF.

This clonotype was detected a few times. This chain joins TRBV12-3 or TRBV12-4 and TRBJ2-7, with 8 bases identical to TRBD1. V lost 6 bases and J lost 0; bases outside the gene matches: 7. The CDR3 is made up of 15 amino acids. The CDR3: CASSKTGVSSYEQYF. CDR3 nucleotide sequence: TGTGCCAGCAGCAAGACAGGGGTAAGCTCCTACGAGCAGTACTTC.

This clonotype was detected a few times. Here the CDR3 DNA reads TGCAGCGTTGAAGTACGAGGGAAAAGCACAGATACGCAGTATTTT. Its protein product is CSVEVRGKSTDTQYF. This sequence joins TRBV29-1 and TRBJ2-3, with a weak D call TRBD2 (5 bases). Trimming took off 1 base at V and 0 bases at J, with 11 bases between the two ends. The CDR3 sequence is 15 residues long. From germline, CDR1 is SQVTM and CDR2 ANQGSEA.

About this clonotype: One junction end disagrees with the germline gene, perhaps due to a read error. The chain employs TRBV19 and TRBJ2-7; 8 positions match TRBD2. The CDR3 length is 18 residues. CDR1 is LNHDA, CDR2 SQIVND, per germline (reference sequence). The CDR3 sequence: CASSIHPSREGQSYGQYF. As DNA, the CDR3 is TGTGCCAGTAGTATACATCCCTCCCGGGAGGGCCAATCCTACGGGCAGTACTTC. Filled out from reference TRBV19 and TRBJ2-7, the complete variable domain reads DGGITQSPKYLFRKEGQNVTLSCEQNLNHDAMYWYRQDPGQGLRLIYYSQIVNDFQKGDIAEGYSVSREKKESFPLTVTSAQKNPTAFYLCASSIHPSREGQSYGQYFGPGTRLTVT.

The chain uses TRBV6-5 and TRBJ2-6; D unresolved. Germline V gene data show CDR1 as MNHEY and CDR2 as SVGAGI. The CDR3 is 13 amino acids. V was trimmed by 2 bases and J by 4 bases, leaving 3 bases between them. The CDR3 here is CASSYDGANVLTF. In DNA, the CDR3 is TGTGCCAGCAGTTACGACGGGGCCAACGTCCTGACTTTC.

The chain is built from TRBV7-9 and TRBJ2-7; D remains ambiguous. The CDR3 loop spans 12 amino acids. Germline loops: CDR1 SEHNR, CDR2 FQNEAQ (reference sequence). The germline V and J ends were trimmed by 1 base and 9 bases, with 10 bases remaining between them. The CDR3 sequence is CASSLEVHGQYF. CDR3 nucleotides: TGTGCCAGCAGCTTAGAGGTTCACGGGCAGTACTTC.

There are a few counts of this clonotype. Lacking the conserved final phenylalanine or tryptophan, this CDR3 likely reflects a read error. The chain is built from TRBV6-5 and TRBJ1-2; TRBD1 matches 8 bases. Per germline, CDR1 MNHEY and CDR2 SVGAGI. This CDR3 is built from 13 residues. The J segment lost 4 bases and the V segment lost 5 bases, leaving 3 bases of the junction unmatched. The CDR3 sequence is CASSRDRGYGYTL. The CDR3 region has the DNA TGTGCCAGCAGTCGCGACAGGGGCTATGGCTACACCCTC.

This clonotype was found many times. V usage is TRBV20-1 and J usage is TRBJ2-5; 8 bases are shared with TRBD1. The CDR3 is 14 residues long. Germline V gene sequence: CDR1 DFQATT, CDR2 SNEGSKA (reference sequence). J was trimmed by 5 bases and V by 0 bases; bases with no gene match: 5. The CDR3 bases are TGCAGTGCTAGAGATAGTTCAGGGGGCGAGACCCAGTACTTC. This codes for CSARDSSGGETQYF.

This chain joins TRBV15 and TRBJ2-5, with 8 bases lining up with TRBD1. The closer fit of TRBJ2-1 to the DNA end suggests the J call may be wrong. The CDR3 contains 18 residues. Per the germline V gene, CDR1 is LNHNV and CDR2 is YYDKDF (reference sequence). CDR3 sequence (DNA): TGTGCCACCAGCAGAGATTCTTGGGGGACAGGATTTCGCGATGAGCAGTTCTTC. Translated, it gives CATSRDSWGTGFRDEQFF.

There are a few counts of this clonotype. The J gene is TRBJ2-2, the V gene TRBV4-1, with 12 bases lining up with TRBD2. The trim removed 3 bases at V and 0 bases at J, leaving 8 bases unmatched. This CDR3 has 19 amino acids. Germline V gene data show CDR1 as MGHRA and CDR2 as YSYEKL. CDR3 sequence reads: CASSHPGTSGRANTGELFF. As DNA, the CDR3 is TGCGCCAGCAGCCATCCCGGGACTAGCGGGCGAGCGAACACCGGGGAGCTGTTTTTT.

This clonotype was counted between two and nine times. V and J are TRBV5-1 and TRBJ2-5; 12 bases agree with TRBD2. CDR3 size: 17 residues. J gave up 4 bases and V 3 bases, and 10 bases lay outside the gene matches. Germline CDR1 and CDR2: SGHRS and YFSETQ. The CDR3 bases are TGCGCCAGCAGCTCCACTAGCGGGGGGCCGTCGGGAGAGACCCAGTACTTC. Amino acids: CASSSTSGGPSGETQYF.

V and J are TRBV11-1 and TRBJ2-1; D is possibly TRBD2 (5 bases). Germline V CDR1 and CDR2: SGHAT, FQDESV (reference sequence). Deletions cut 5 bases from V and 5 bases from J, with 16 bases between. The CDR3 contains 15 residues. CDR3 DNA sequence: TGTGCCAGCAGCGCCCGGAGAGGGAGCGACAATGAGCAGTTCTTC. Amino acid sequence: CASSARRGSDNEQFF.

This chain joins TRBV9 and TRBJ2-5, with D perhaps TRBD2 (5 bases). The CDR3 consists of 15 residues. Per germline, CDR1 SGDLS and CDR2 YYNGEE. Trimming left V 4 bases short and J 5 bases short, with 18 bases between. The chain's CDR3 is CASSPPGRAGETQYF. CDR3 in DNA: TGTGCCAGCAGCCCGCCGGGAAGGGCCGGCGAGACCCAGTACTTC.

This clonotype was seen repeatedly, ten times or more. V usage is TRBV7-2 and J usage is TRBJ2-4; 8 bases agree with TRBD2. V was pared by 5 bases and J by 3 bases, with 0 bases of the junction left unmatched. CDR3 length equals 13 residues. The germline gives CDR1 SGHTA, CDR2 FQGNSA. CDR3 protein: CASSTSGKNIQYF. The CDR3 bases are TGTGCCAGCAGCACTAGCGGCAAAAACATTCAGTACTTC.

This clonotype was counted between two and nine times. This chain joins TRBV7-3 and TRBJ2-3, with unresolved D. The V and J ends lost 2 bases and 0 bases respectively, with 9 bases between them. Per germline, CDR1 SGHTA and CDR2 FQGTGA. This CDR3 has 15 amino acids. The CDR3 spells CASSLDGTSTDTQYF. For the CDR3, the DNA is TGTGCCAGCAGCTTAGACGGAACTAGCACAGATACGCAGTATTTT.

The genes are TRBV2 and TRBJ2-7; D is uncertain. V was clipped by 4 bases and J by 6 bases, with 25 bases between them. CDR3 length: 17 residues. CDR1 is SNHLY and CDR2 is FYNNEI in the germline V gene. The CDR3 DNA reads as TGTGCCAGCAGTGCCGAGGTGGGCGGAATAGTCAACGCCGAGCAGTACTTC. It codes for CASSAEVGGIVNAEQYF.

V gene TRBV7-9 combines with J gene TRBJ1-3; D might be TRBD1 (5 bases). The CDR3 is made up of 17 amino acids. Per germline, CDR1 SEHNR and CDR2 FQNEAQ (reference sequence). V shed 5 bases and J shed 2 bases, with 19 bases lying between them. The CDR3 reads CASSPITGRTPGNTIYF. Written as DNA, the CDR3 is TGTGCCAGCAGCCCCATCACGGGGCGGACGCCTGGAAACACCATATATTTT.

The genes are TRBV29-1 and TRBJ2-1, with a possible D match to TRBD2 (6 bases). CDR1 SQVTM and CDR2 ANQGSEA come from the germline V gene. The CDR3 runs to 13 residues. Between the trimmed V and J ends, which lost 3 bases and 4 bases, there was a span of 10 bases. DNA for the CDR3: TGCAGCGTTGATCTAGCGAGTTACAATGAGCAGTTCTTC. Its translation is CSVDLASYNEQFF.

V gene TRBV29-1 combines with J gene TRBJ2-3, with D hard to call. The CDR3 sequence is 13 residues long. Trimming left V 6 bases short and J 4 bases short, with 14 bases between. Germline V lookup: CDR1 SQVTM, CDR2 ANQGSEA. The CDR3 coding sequence is TGCAGCGTCGATTCTGTACTCTCAGATACGCAGTATTTT. It specifies CSVDSVLSDTQYF.

CDR3 sequence: CASTDRQGNEQFF. Written as DNA, the CDR3 is TGTGCCAGCACCGACCGACAGGGCAATGAGCAGTTCTTC. V is TRBV6-2 or TRBV6-3 and J is TRBJ2-1, with 7 bases matching TRBD1. CDR1 and CDR2 (germline): MNHEY, SVGEGT. Trimming cost V 7 bases and J 6 bases; bases outside gene matches: 6. The CDR3 runs to 13 residues.

This rearrangement joins TRBV27 to TRBJ2-3; the D gene is possibly TRBD2 (6 bases). Trimming cost V 5 bases and J 1 base, with 13 bases left between them. Per the germline V gene, CDR1 is MNHEY and CDR2 is SMNVEV (reference sequence). The CDR3 loop spans 15 amino acids. The CDR3 coding sequence is TGTGCCAGCAGTAAGCCGGGACTGGGCACAGATACGCAGTATTTT. It translates to CASSKPGLGTDTQYF.

This clonotype was detected a few times. J is TRBJ2-1 and V is TRBV20-1, with 8 bases lining up with TRBD2. Germline assignment: CDR1 DFQATT and CDR2 SNEGSKA (reference sequence). V lost 3 bases and J lost 15; bases outside the gene matches: 13. This CDR3 contains 13 residues. The CDR3 here is CSARVTAGVLTFF. The CDR3 DNA is TGCAGTGCTAGGGTGACAGCGGGGGTCCTCACGTTCTTC.

This clonotype has only a few counts. The chain carries TRBV29-1 and TRBJ2-3; D gene ambiguous. The CDR3 totals 11 residues. Trimming took off 8 bases at V and 4 bases at J, with 10 bases between the two ends. Germline loops: CDR1 SQVTM, CDR2 ANQGSEA. The CDR3 sequence is CSPLESDTQYF. The CDR3 DNA sequence: TGCAGCCCCTTGGAGTCAGATACGCAGTATTTT.

This clonotype was observed a few times. The gene calls are TRBV7-9 and TRBJ2-1; 13 nucleotides match TRBD2. The CDR3 spans 17 residues. Germline trimming cut 4 bases from V and 2 bases from J; bases unmatched to any gene: 5. The germline CDR1 and CDR2 sequences are SEHNR and FQNEAQ (reference sequence). In nucleotides, the CDR3 is TGTGCCAGCAGCTCGGGACTAGCGGGATACGCCTACAATGAGCAGTTCTTC. Translation: CASSSGLAGYAYNEQFF.

This chain links TRBV18 with TRBJ1-2, with TRBD1 matching 9 bases. V was clipped by 4 bases and J by 7 bases; unmatched bases: 7. Germline V gene sequence: CDR1 KGHSH, CDR2 LQKENI. The CDR3 runs to 14 residues. CDR3 coding DNA: TGTGCCAGCTCACTATCCGGGACAGGGCTTGGCTACACCTTC. Translating it yields CASSLSGTGLGYTF.

The chain combines TRBV6-2 or TRBV6-3 with TRBJ2-3; D perhaps matches TRBD1 (5 bases). V lost 7 bases and J lost 2, with 13 bases in between. Germline V gene data show CDR1 as MNHEY and CDR2 as SVGEGT. The CDR3 contains 14 residues. Here the CDR3 reads CASTNSRVTDTQYF. The CDR3 nucleotides read TGTGCCAGCACCAACAGCAGGGTCACAGATACGCAGTATTTT.

CDR3 protein: CASSSRQGSETGELFF. CDR3 nucleotide sequence: TGTGCCAGCAGCTCAAGACAGGGAAGCGAGACCGGGGAGCTGTTTTTT. This chain connects TRBV7-9 to TRBJ2-2; TRBD1 matches 7 bases. Germline assignment: CDR1 SEHNR and CDR2 FQNEAQ (reference sequence). J gave up 5 bases and V 4 bases, and 10 bases lay outside the gene matches. The CDR3 contains 16 residues.

In the case of this clonotype: Germline and junction disagree at one end, which may indicate a read error. V usage is TRBV16 and J usage is TRBJ2-5; 7 bases match TRBD1. CDR1 KGHSY and CDR2 FQNENV come from the germline V gene. The CDR3 covers 14 residues. CDR3 amino acids: CASSPQGESETQYF. CDR3 DNA: TGTGCCAGCAGCCCCCAGGGGGAGTCGGAGACCCAATACTTC.

Points on this clonotype: Being one base from a much bigger clone, this may be a read error. Here the CDR3 reads CSVRDRVYEQYF. The CDR3 DNA follows: TGCAGTGTCCGGGACAGGGTCTACGAGCAGTACTTC. This chain uses TRBV20-1 with TRBJ2-1; 9 bases match TRBD1. The J call may be in error: the DNA end matches TRBJ2-7 better. The length of the CDR3 is 12 residues. CDR1 is DFQATT and CDR2 is SNEGSKA in the germline V gene (reference sequence).

The genes are TRBV4-3 and TRBJ2-1, with D unclear. This CDR3 is 13 amino acids long. Between the trimmed V and J ends, which lost 6 bases and 4 bases, there was a span of 10 bases. Germline assignment: CDR1 LGHNA and CDR2 YSLEER. DNA for the CDR3: TGCGCCAGCAGTCCGACGGTATACAATGAGCAGTTCTTC. Encoded protein: CASSPTVYNEQFF.

Of note for this clonotype: The junction shows a germline mismatch at one end, possibly a read error. This sequence joins TRBV7-7 and TRBJ2-5; D gene uncertain. Germline CDR1 is SSHAT and CDR2 is FNYEAQ (reference sequence). This CDR3 comprises 14 residues. In DNA form, the CDR3 reads TGTGCTAGCAGCTTAGACGGGTTCCAAGAGACCCAGTACTTC. Translation gives CASSLDGFQETQYF.